The present T cell receptor (beta chain) was sequenced within a study of CD8 T cells in Susac syndrome. Trimming left V 6 bases short and J 5 bases short, with 20 bases between. CDR3 length equals 16 residues. Looked up from germline, CDR1 is LNHDA and CDR2 is SQIVND (reference sequence). Random hexamers primed reverse transcription of about 0.45 to 1 ug RNA. Each CDR3 protein gets one entry after TCRdb re-called the immunoSEQ multiplex PCR reads with MiXCR. This repertoire shows some 300,000 distinct CDR3 sequences, about 82% found once; its top ten account for around 0.22%. The source of this sequence is a human donor with multiple sclerosis. The chain employs TRBV19 and TRBJ1-5, with a possible D match to TRBD1 (5 bases). Input material: CD8+ T cells from PBMCs. The CDR3 DNA sequence: TGTGCCAGTAGCCTCTGGGGGGGTCATCGTGATCAGCCCCAGCATTTT. This gives the protein CASSLWGGHRDQPQHF.